The 20 T cell receptor beta chains reported below all come from one sample, sequenced in a study of CD8+CD57+ T cells in acquired aplastic anemia. TCR beta VDJ and CDR3 were profiled, and genomic DNA was the template. TCRdb re-derived calls from the reads in MiXCR, one entry per CDR3 protein. The sample lists hundreds of thousands of distinct CDR3 sequences, 60% to 80% occurring once. The material sequenced was sorted CD4+, CD8+, or CD8+CD57+ T cells (not recorded which) from PBMCs. These receptors originate from a human donor in good health, serving as a control.

The chain has TRBV12-3 or TRBV12-4 and TRBJ1-1; the D is unclear. The CDR3 totals 13 residues. The V end lost 5 bases, the J end lost 6 bases, and 13 bases lay between the germline ends. CDR3 protein: CASSIRTEAEAFF. CDR3 DNA sequence: TGTGCCAGCAGTATACGGACGGAAGCTGAAGCTTTCTTT.

The chain links TRBV5-6 to TRBJ1-2; possibly TRBD1 for D (5 bases). Trimming left V 4 bases short and J 3 bases short, with 19 bases between. The germline V gene encodes CDR1 SGHDT and CDR2 YYEEEE. The CDR3 covers 16 residues. The CDR3 sequence: CASSTPDEGFDYGYTF. The CDR3 nucleotides read TGTGCCAGCAGCACCCCGGACGAGGGGTTTGACTATGGCTACACCTTC.

This clonotype was detected many times. This chain connects TRBV10-1 to TRBJ2-7; D gene unclear. Between the trimmed V and J ends, which lost 1 base and 6 bases, there was a span of 7 bases. CDR1 and CDR2 from the germline V gene are WNHNN and SYGVQD (reference sequence). There are 12 residues in the CDR3. In DNA, the CDR3 is TGCGCCAGCAGTGAGTGGGATCGCGAGCAGTACTTC. It encodes CASSEWDREQYF.

The table lists this clonotype with a count of one. The rearrangement links TRBV7-2 to TRBJ2-3; 11 nucleotides align to TRBD2. Germline V gene sequence: CDR1 SGHTA, CDR2 FQGNSA. This CDR3 spans 17 amino acids. V trimming: 4 bases; J trimming: 6 bases; junction bases outside the gene matches: 12. The CDR3 sequence is CASSSLGLAGGGDTQYF. The CDR3 bases are TGTGCCAGCAGCTCGCTTGGGCTAGCGGGGGGCGGTGATACGCAGTATTTT.

This clonotype was seen at least ten times. The chain joins TRBV7-2 to TRBJ1-5, with a possible D match to TRBD1 (5 bases). CDR1 is SGHTA, CDR2 FQGNSA, per germline. This CDR3 is 15 amino acids long. Trimming removed 4 bases from V and 4 bases from J, with 14 bases in between. For the CDR3, the DNA is TGTGCCAGCAGCTCTGGGGCGGCTTCGAATCAGCCCCAGCATTTT. As protein: CASSSGAASNQPQHF.

In its sample, this clonotype was seen many times. J is TRBJ1-4 and V is TRBV12-3 or TRBV12-4; D may be TRBD1 (6 bases). The CDR3 runs 14 residues. V dropped 6 bases and J dropped 8 bases, with 16 bases sitting between them. The CDR3 is CASRRPGAGEKLFF. CDR3 in DNA: TGTGCCAGCAGACGACCAGGGGCGGGCGAAAAACTGTTTTTT.

As regards this clonotype: A junction end diverges from the germline sequence, so it may reflect a read error. The chain employs TRBV5-1 and TRBJ2-2, with D perhaps given as TRBD1 or TRBD2 (5 bases each). The germline gives CDR1 SGHRS, CDR2 YFSETQ. The CDR3 runs 13 residues. This CDR3 reads CASSARDVGVLFF. Here the CDR3 DNA reads TGCGCCAGCAGCGCCCGGGACGTCGGGGTGCTGTTTTTT.

This clonotype was picked up many times. The chain joins TRBV7-7 to TRBJ2-5, with D unresolved. Looked up from germline, CDR1 is SSHAT and CDR2 is FNYEAQ (reference sequence). Deletions cut 1 base from V and 2 bases from J, with 5 bases between. CDR3 length: 13 residues. The CDR3 DNA sequence: TGTGCCAGCAGCTTAGACAGTCAAGAGACCCAGTACTTC. Protein sequence: CASSLDSQETQYF. The full variable domain, its missing parts supplied by reference TRBV7-7 and TRBJ2-5, is GAGVSQSPRYKVTKRGQDVTLRCDPISSHATLYWYQQALGQGPEFLTYFNYEAQPDKSGLPSDRFSAERPEGSISTLTIQRTEQRDSAMYRCASSLDSQETQYFGPGTRLLVL.

Points on this clonotype: This likely comes from a read error, as the CDR3 has no conserved phenylalanine or tryptophan at its end. The limits of the CDR3 on the DNA are not certain, so only TCRdb's listed CDR3 is given. The chain is built from TRBV10-3 and TRBJ2-7; TRBD2 is the table's D call and was not checked against the DNA. Both ends counted, the CDR3 spans 14 residues. Per the germline V gene, CDR1 is ENHRY and CDR2 is SYGVKD. CDR3 sequence reads: CASSGRAAHLEQDY.

The rearrangement joins TRBV3-2 to TRBJ1-1; whether TRBD1, the table's D call, matches the DNA was not checked. TRBV3-2 is a recognized pseudogene. The CDR3 has 17 amino acids. CDR3 sequence (DNA): TGTGCCAGCAGCCAAGATGATCCGGGTTGGACGAACACTGAAGCTTTCTTT. Its protein is CASSQDDPGWTNTEAFF.

This clonotype was counted at least ten times. The junction does not match germline at one end; this may be a read error. The chain uses TRBV20-1 and TRBJ1-1; 7 positions agree with TRBD1. The CDR3 covers 11 residues. CDR1 is DFQATT and CDR2 is SNEGSKA in the germline V gene (reference sequence). The CDR3, as DNA: TGCAGTGCCAGAGGGGGCTTTGAAGCTTTCTTT. It translates to CSARGGFEAFF.

This chain uses TRBV7-2 with TRBJ2-1, with a possible D match to TRBD2 (6 bases). This CDR3 spans 15 amino acids. V lost 5 bases to trimming and J lost 4 bases, with 15 bases between them. CDR1 and CDR2 from the germline V gene are SGHTA and FQGNSA. CDR3 bases: TGTGCCAGCAGCCTTAGCGGTTCGCTATACAATGAGCAGTTCTTC. It is translated as CASSLSGSLYNEQFF.

The table lists this clonotype with a few counts. The chain couples TRBV25-1 to TRBJ1-1; D is possibly TRBD1 (6 bases). The V end lost 7 bases, the J end lost 4 bases, and 16 bases lay between the germline ends. The CDR3 spans 14 residues. CDR1 and CDR2 (germline): MGHDK, SYGVNS. In nucleotides, the CDR3 is TGTGCCAGCATGGGGGCAGGGGAGGGCACTGAAGCTTTCTTT. Amino acids: CASMGAGEGTEAFF.

Concerning this clonotype: No conserved phenylalanine or tryptophan is present at the end of the CDR3, so a read error is the likely explanation. V gene TRBV9 combines with J gene TRBJ1-5, with D possibly TRBD1 on 6 matching bases. Germline loops: CDR1 SGDLS, CDR2 YYNGEE. CDR3 length equals 13 residues. CDR3 DNA sequence: TGCGCCAGCAGCAAAGTACAGGGAAGGGCCCAGCATTCT. Translation gives CASSKVQGRAQHS.

The rearrangement links TRBV2 to TRBJ1-6; D remains ambiguous. The ends were cut back, 3 bases at V and 7 bases at J, with 7 bases in the middle. The CDR3 contains 13 residues. Germline V gene data show CDR1 as SNHLY and CDR2 as FYNNEI. The CDR3 coding sequence is TGTGCCAGCAGTGACAACACAAATTCACCCCTCCACTTT. Its translation is CASSDNTNSPLHF.

The chain uses TRBV20-1 and TRBJ2-3; TRBD2 might be the D (6 bases). V lost 6 bases and J lost 13, with 17 bases in between. In germline, CDR1 is DFQATT, CDR2 SNEGSKA (reference sequence). The CDR3 is 11 amino acids. Here the CDR3 DNA reads TGCAGTGCCAGAACGGGGCGGAGGGAGTATTTT. Translation gives CSARTGRREYF.

As to this clonotype: A read error may produce the germline difference seen at one junction end. The chain joins TRBV10-3 to TRBJ2-7; D might be TRBD2 (6 bases). The germline V gene has CDR1 ENHRY and CDR2 SYGVKD. CDR3 length: 15 residues. CDR3 nucleotide sequence: TGTGCCATCAGTGATCCGGCGGGGAACTCCCACGAGCAGTACTTC. Residues: CAISDPAGNSHEQYF.

As regards this clonotype: One end of the junction does not line up with germline, which may come from a read error. This chain links TRBV5-1 with TRBJ1-2; D possibly corresponds to TRBD1 (5 bases). Germline lookup yields CDR1 SGHRS and CDR2 YFSETQ. This CDR3 comprises 14 residues. The CDR3 protein is CASIPTARILGYTF. The CDR3 DNA is TGTGCCAGCATTCCGACAGCGAGGATACTTGGCTACACCTTC.

This clonotype has at least ten counts. The chain couples TRBV5-1 to TRBJ1-1; 7 positions agree with TRBD1. J was trimmed by 2 bases and V by 5 bases; bases with no gene match: 6. CDR1 and CDR2 from the germline V gene are SGHRS and YFSETQ. The CDR3 has 14 residues. The CDR3 DNA reads TGCGCCAGCAGTCAACAGGGGTTAAACACTGAAGCTTTCTTT. As protein: CASSQQGLNTEAFF.

On this clonotype: The conserved closing phenylalanine or tryptophan is absent in this CDR3, likely reflecting a read error. The DNA is omitted, as the CDR3 cannot be located on it reliably, and the CDR3 follows TCRdb's listing. The chain joins TRBV2 to TRBJ1-2. The CDR3 spans 13 amino acids, including both terminal residues. Germline loops: CDR1 SNHLY, CDR2 FYNNEI. CDR3 protein: CASKDRAAAYGNT.